This passage covers 28 T cell receptor beta chains from one sample sequenced in a study of shared clonotypes between healthy human individuals. The table came from immunoSEQ multiplex PCR; TCRdb's copy has only in-frame clones and leaves some out. The data show 2 million to 2.5 million clones, with 85% to 95% seen just once and roughly 0.34% held by the top ten. Sequenced material: naive CD4+ T cells from PBMCs. Documented subset: CD45RA+ positively selected. The receptors derive from a man aged 18 to 30 in good health. Some clones in this sample may be carry-over from other donors' samples.

The rearrangement joins TRBV7-2 to TRBJ2-1; D call uncertain. This CDR3 has 15 residues. Trimming stripped 2 bases from V and 8 bases from J, with 16 bases between. CDR1 is SGHTA, CDR2 FQGNSA, per germline. The CDR3 region has the DNA TGTGCCAGCAGCTTACGTATCCAACCCCCGGATGAGCAGTTCTTC. Amino acid sequence: CASSLRIQPPDEQFF.

The J gene is TRBJ2-7, the V gene TRBV6-6; perhaps D is TRBD1 or TRBD2 (5 bases each). The CDR3 spans 15 residues. V dropped 2 bases and J dropped 0 bases, with 11 bases sitting between them. CDR1 and CDR2 from the germline V gene are MNHNY and SVGAGI (reference sequence). This chain's CDR3 is CASSYRQRNSYEQYF. CDR3 nucleotide sequence: TGTGCCAGCAGTTACCGACAGCGGAACTCCTACGAGCAGTACTTC.

The gene calls are TRBV29-1 and TRBJ2-5, with 9 nucleotides matching TRBD2. The V gene's germline CDR1 is SQVTM and CDR2 ANQGSEA. This CDR3 has 13 amino acids. J gave up 5 bases and V 3 bases, and 4 bases lay outside the gene matches. CDR3 bases: TGCAGCGTTGATGGGAGCGGGAGGGAGACCCAGTACTTC. Translating it yields CSVDGSGRETQYF.

The rearrangement joins TRBV9 to TRBJ2-5; a possible D gene is TRBD1 (5 bases). With the DNA end fitting TRBJ2-7 better, the J assignment may be wrong. Germline-derived CDR1 and CDR2 are SGDLS and YYNGEE. The CDR3 sequence is 14 residues long. The CDR3 region has the DNA TGTGCCAGCAGCGTCGGACATAACTCCTACGAGCAGTACTTC. Translating it yields CASSVGHNSYEQYF.

V and J are TRBV11-2 and TRBJ2-5, with D possibly TRBD1 on 6 matching bases. V lost 0 bases and J 7 bases, leaving 12 bases between the germline ends. The CDR3 extends over 14 amino acids. Germline CDR1 SGHAT, CDR2 FQNNGV. The CDR3 loop is CASSLDPGQRTQYF. The CDR3 DNA follows: TGTGCCAGCAGCTTAGACCCCGGACAGCGGACCCAGTACTTC. The entire variable domain, with the rest obtained from reference TRBV11-2 and TRBJ2-5, is as follows: EAGVAQSPRYKIIEKRQSVAFWCNPISGHATLYWYQQILGQGPKLLIQFQNNGVVDDSQLPKDRFSAERLKGVDSTLKIQPAKLEDSAVYLCASSLDPGQRTQYFGPGTRLLVL.

The rearrangement links TRBV6-1 to TRBJ1-5; the D is unclear. There are 13 residues in the CDR3. Between the trimmed V and J ends, which lost 3 bases and 4 bases, there was a span of 7 bases. Germline CDR1 reads MNHNS; CDR2 reads SASEGT. CDR3 loop: CASSDSLNQPQHF. The CDR3 nucleotides read TGTGCCAGCAGTGATAGCCTAAATCAGCCCCAGCATTTT.

In this sample, this clone turned up once. The rearrangement uses TRBV5-1 and TRBJ2-7, with 9 bases fitting TRBD1. Germline CDR1 is SGHRS and CDR2 is YFSETQ. The CDR3 extends over 15 amino acids. V shed 3 bases and J 5 bases; nucleotides not matched to a gene: 9. The CDR3 loop reads CASSSPGQGVDEQYF. The DNA for the CDR3 is TGCGCCAGCAGCTCACCGGGACAGGGCGTCGACGAGCAGTACTTC.

This chain connects TRBV28 to TRBJ2-2; no clear D gene. Germline lookup yields CDR1 MDHEN and CDR2 SYDVKM. V lost 1 base to trimming and J lost 1 base, with 10 bases between them. This CDR3 region has 16 residues. The CDR3 coding sequence is TGTGCCAGCAGTTTATCTGGTATTTTGAACACCGGGGAGCTGTTTTTT. Protein product: CASSLSGILNTGELFF.

On this clone: The same CDR3 can be traced to other DNA sequences in this sample. This chain joins TRBV7-9 and TRBJ2-3; tentative D call: TRBD2 (5 bases). This CDR3 comprises 13 residues. The germline V gene has CDR1 SEHNR and CDR2 FQNEAQ (reference sequence). Trimming stripped 2 bases from V and 4 bases from J, with 7 bases between. The CDR3 DNA follows: TGTGCCAGCAGCTTACTGGGAGCAGATACGCAGTATTTT. Its protein product is CASSLLGADTQYF.

The chain joins TRBV7-2 to TRBJ2-1; D gene uncertain. The CDR3 runs to 15 residues. Trimming left V 6 bases short and J 7 bases short, with 19 bases between. Germline CDR1 SGHTA, CDR2 FQGNSA. CDR3 amino acids: CASSMDLGAWNEQFF. The CDR3 DNA is TGTGCCAGCAGTATGGATCTGGGTGCATGGAATGAGCAGTTCTTC. Full variable domain (missing parts from reference TRBV7-2 and TRBJ2-1): GAGVSQSPSNKVTEKGKDVELRCDPISGHTALYWYRQSLGQGLEFLIYFQGNSAPDKSGLPSDRFSAERTGGSVSTLTIQRTQQEDSAVYLCASSMDLGAWNEQFFGPGTRLTVL.

This clone was picked up a small number of times. This chain joins TRBV9 and TRBJ1-2; D is perhaps TRBD1 (5 bases). Germline V CDR1 and CDR2: SGDLS, YYNGEE. V lost 5 bases and J lost 4, with 18 bases in between. The CDR3 length is 15 residues. The DNA of the CDR3 is TGTGCCAGCAGAGACCTAATCGCAGGGAGCTATGGCTACACCTTC. Translation gives CASRDLIAGSYGYTF.

V is TRBV28 and J is TRBJ1-3; D is uncertain. CDR3 length equals 17 residues. The ends were cut back, 3 bases at V and 1 base at J, with 16 bases in the middle. CDR1 MDHEN and CDR2 SYDVKM come from the germline V gene. CDR3 in amino acids: CASSFLAERGSGNTIYF. DNA of the CDR3: TGTGCCAGCAGTTTCCTTGCCGAACGGGGTTCTGGAAACACCATATATTTT.

The V gene is TRBV6-6, the J gene TRBJ2-3; 7 bases are a match to TRBD1. The germline gives CDR1 MNHNY, CDR2 SVGAGI (reference sequence). V gave up 6 bases and J gave up 4 bases; unmatched junction bases: 4. This CDR3 is 13 amino acids long. CDR3 sequence: CASSDRVADTQYF. CDR3 nucleotide sequence: TGTGCCAGCAGCGACAGGGTGGCAGATACGCAGTATTTT.

This chain uses TRBV5-1 with TRBJ2-7; 8 bases map to TRBD1. V lost 2 bases and J lost 6; bases outside the gene matches: 10. The CDR3 has 15 residues. Germline V gene lookup returns CDR1 SGHRS and CDR2 YFSETQ. The CDR3 region has the DNA TGCGCCAGCAGCTTATCAGGGGGCATGGGGTCCGAGCAGTACTTC. This translates into CASSLSGGMGSEQYF.

The chain carries TRBV7-2 and TRBJ2-7, with 11 bases lining up with TRBD2. CDR3 length: 16 residues. V lost 5 bases, J lost 5 bases, and 11 bases stayed unmatched. Germline values: CDR1 SGHTA, CDR2 FQGNSA. CDR3 DNA sequence: TGTGCCAGCAGCCCCGCAAGGGCACTAGCGGGAGACGAGCAGTACTTC. Translating it yields CASSPARALAGDEQYF.

The genes are TRBV5-1 and TRBJ2-7, with TRBD1 as a possible D gene (5 bases). The germline CDR1 and CDR2 sequences are SGHRS and YFSETQ. With 4 bases removed from V and 5 bases from J, the gap between germline ends came to 10 bases. The CDR3 contains 12 residues. CDR3 bases: TGCGCCAGCAGCGCCCAGGGCCACGAGCAGTACTTC. This translates into CASSAQGHEQYF.

This chain uses TRBV19 with TRBJ2-4; 14 bases map to TRBD2. The J segment lost 7 bases and the V segment lost 10 bases, leaving 9 bases of the junction unmatched. CDR1 and CDR2 from the germline V gene are LNHDA and SQIVND (reference sequence). This CDR3 is built from 15 residues. CDR3 loop: CATQGGTSGSNIQYF. The CDR3 DNA follows: TGTGCCACACAAGGCGGGACTAGCGGGAGTAACATTCAGTACTTC.

The chain couples TRBV18 to TRBJ2-2; D remains ambiguous. This CDR3 is 15 amino acids long. Germline CDR1 reads KGHSH; CDR2 reads LQKENI. Trimming shortened V by 8 bases and J by 3 bases, and 16 bases separated the two germline ends. CDR3 sequence: CASRQAGSDTGELFF. Here the CDR3 DNA reads TGTGCCAGCCGACAAGCAGGCTCGGACACCGGGGAGCTGTTTTTT. Based on the CDR3 plus reference TRBV18 and TRBJ2-2, the full variable domain is NAGVMQNPRHLVRRRGQEARLRCSPMKGHSHVYWYRQLPEEGLKFMVYLQKENIIDESGMPKERFSAEFPKEGPSILRIQQVVRGDSAAYFCASRQAGSDTGELFFGEGSRLTVL.

This rearrangement joins TRBV4-3 to TRBJ1-2, with D unclear. Between the trimmed V and J ends, which lost 0 bases and 8 bases, there was a span of 10 bases. The CDR3 is 13 residues long. Germline lookup yields CDR1 LGHNA and CDR2 YSLEER. CDR3 nucleotides: TGCGCCAGCAGCCAAGATTTAAACGGCGGCTACACCTTC. Protein: CASSQDLNGGYTF.

The J gene is TRBJ2-7, the V gene TRBV27, with a tentative D call TRBD2 (5 bases). Trimming shortened V by 6 bases and J by 5 bases, and 17 bases separated the two germline ends. The germline CDR1 and CDR2 sequences are MNHEY and SMNVEV (reference sequence). The CDR3 loop spans 14 amino acids. The CDR3 spells CASSGLYSGDEQYF. Here the CDR3 DNA reads TGTGCCAGCAGCGGACTCTACTCAGGCGACGAGCAGTACTTC.

Note on this clone: The identical CDR3 is also encoded by other nucleotide sequences in the sample. The CDR3 nucleotides are TGTGCCAGCTCACCACCAAGCTCAGGGGCGGATACGCAGTATTTT. This sequence encodes CASSPPSSGADTQYF. This chain connects TRBV18 to TRBJ2-3; TRBD1 might be the D (6 bases). Germline CDR1 is KGHSH and CDR2 is LQKENI. This CDR3 spans 15 amino acids. Trimming removed 0 bases from V and 6 bases from J, with 13 bases in between.

The chain employs TRBV2 and TRBJ2-1; either TRBD1 or TRBD2 may fit D (5 bases each). The ends were cut back, 6 bases at V and 7 bases at J, with 13 bases in the middle. The germline CDR1 and CDR2 sequences are SNHLY and FYNNEI. The CDR3 sequence is 13 residues long. CDR3 sequence (DNA): TGTGCCAGCAGGCCCCATGAGGGGAATGAGCAGTTCTTC. This encodes CASRPHEGNEQFF.

Details on this clone: Other DNA sequences within the sample encode an identical CDR3. The V and J genes are TRBV5-1 and TRBJ2-1; 8 bases fit TRBD2. J gave up 7 bases and V 2 bases, and 5 bases lay outside the gene matches. The length of the CDR3 is 14 residues. Looked up from germline, CDR1 is SGHRS and CDR2 is YFSETQ. The CDR3 coding sequence is TGCGCCAGCAGCTTACCTAGCGGGTCAAATGAGCAGTTCTTC. Translation gives CASSLPSGSNEQFF. Supplemented by reference TRBV5-1 and TRBJ2-1, the full variable domain reads KAGVTQTPRYLIKTRGQQVTLSCSPISGHRSVSWYQQTPGQGLQFLFEYFSETQRNKGNFPGRFSGRQFSNSRSEMNVSTLELGDSALYLCASSLPSGSNEQFFGPGTRLTVL.

The chain recombines TRBV5-1 with TRBJ1-3; tentatively, D is TRBD1 (6 bases). The V end lost 4 bases, the J end lost 2 bases, and 10 bases lay between the germline ends. The CDR3 is 14 residues long. Germline V CDR1 and CDR2: SGHRS, YFSETQ. The CDR3: CASSPWTAGNTIYF. The CDR3 coding sequence is TGCGCCAGCAGCCCCTGGACAGCTGGAAACACCATATATTTT.

This clone came up once. Other DNA sequences in this sample translate to the same CDR3. The V and J genes are TRBV27 and TRBJ2-3, with TRBD1 matching 7 bases. Germline V gives CDR1 MNHEY, CDR2 SMNVEV (reference sequence). J was trimmed by 1 base and V by 2 bases; bases with no gene match: 0. The CDR3 totals 14 residues. The CDR3 sequence: CASSLDRGTDTQYF. The CDR3 DNA reads TGTGCCAGCAGTTTAGACAGGGGCACAGATACGCAGTATTTT.

The chain is built from TRBV29-1 and TRBJ1-4, with D unclear. The V end lost 5 bases, the J end lost 3 bases, and 10 bases lay between the germline ends. The CDR3 contains 13 residues. Per germline, CDR1 SQVTM and CDR2 ANQGSEA. The CDR3 protein is CSVLGSANEKLFF. The DNA of the CDR3 is TGCAGCGTTCTGGGGTCGGCTAATGAAAAACTGTTTTTT. Supplemented by reference TRBV29-1 and TRBJ1-4, the full variable domain reads SAVISQKPSRDICQRGTSLTIQCQVDSQVTMMFWYRQQPGQSLTLIATANQGSEATYESGFVIDKFPISRPNLTFSTLTVSNMSPEDSSIYLCSVLGSANEKLFFGSGTQLSVL.

The chain combines TRBV6-5 with TRBJ2-7; the D is unclear. The CDR3 has 14 amino acids. In germline, CDR1 is MNHEY, CDR2 SVGAGI. With 7 bases removed from V and 2 bases from J, the gap between germline ends came to 15 bases. The CDR3 DNA reads as TGTGCCAGCACTCCCCCGGGTGGGGCCTACGAGCAGTACTTC. Translated: CASTPPGGAYEQYF.

This chain links TRBV19 with TRBJ1-3; D is perhaps TRBD1 (6 bases). Per the germline V gene, CDR1 is LNHDA and CDR2 is SQIVND (reference sequence). CDR3 length: 14 amino acids. The V gene lost 4 bases and the J gene lost 3 bases, with 10 bases spanning the gap. The CDR3 sequence is CASSTLTGGNTIYF. DNA for the CDR3: TGTGCCAGTAGTACTTTGACAGGTGGAAACACCATATATTTT.